Sequencing of this T cell receptor beta chain was carried out in a study of STAT5B mutations in CD4+ large granular lymphocyte leukemia. As concerns this clone: The antigen remains undetermined.

Study-wide results and caveats: Without HLA matching, higher CD4+ than CD8+ T-LGLL clonality could reflect small sample size. TRBV06-family usage was enriched in top patient clones (8/27) versus controls (2/35).

Germline assignment: CDR1 SQVTM and CDR2 ANQGSEA. The J segment lost 2 bases and the V segment lost 5 bases, leaving 12 bases of the junction unmatched. The CDR3 is made up of 17 amino acids. The survey-level immunoSEQ assay was used. Per the original methods: Lowest detectable productive clonotype frequency was 2.59 x 10-5. Method: immunoSEQ multiplex PCR; TCRdb's copy keeps in-frame clones and lacks some. V and J calls and clone size are given by that table; D and trimming were obtained from the DNA. This table has about 37,000 clones, approximately 67% appearing once. The source of this sequence is a human donor in good health. The V and J genes are TRBV29-1 and TRBJ1-2; 12 bases line up with TRBD1. The sample consisted of CD4+ T cells from blood buffy coats. The CDR3 sequence: CSVISGTGGEGNYGYTF. Here the CDR3 DNA reads TGCAGCGTTATATCCGGGACAGGGGGCGAAGGGAACTATGGCTACACCTTC.